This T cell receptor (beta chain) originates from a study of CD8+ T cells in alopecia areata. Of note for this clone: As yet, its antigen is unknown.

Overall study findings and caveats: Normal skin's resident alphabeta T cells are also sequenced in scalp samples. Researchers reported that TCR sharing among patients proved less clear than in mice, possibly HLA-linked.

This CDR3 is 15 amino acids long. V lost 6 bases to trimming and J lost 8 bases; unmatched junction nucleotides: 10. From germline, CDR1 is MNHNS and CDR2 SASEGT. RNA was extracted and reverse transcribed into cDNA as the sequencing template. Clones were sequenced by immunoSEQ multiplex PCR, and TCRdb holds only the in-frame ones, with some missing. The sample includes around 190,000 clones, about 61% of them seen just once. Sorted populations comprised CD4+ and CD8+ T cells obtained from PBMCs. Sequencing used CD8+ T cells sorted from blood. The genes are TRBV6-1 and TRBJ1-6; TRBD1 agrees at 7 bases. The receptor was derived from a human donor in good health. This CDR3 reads CASRTDPGGHSPLHF. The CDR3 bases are TGTGCCAGCAGGACCGATCCAGGGGGGCATTCACCCCTCCACTTT.